Shown below are 29 T cell receptor beta chains from a single sample sequenced in a study of blood T cell repertoires in COVID-19. Generated by immunoSEQ multiplex PCR, the TCRdb table keeps only in-frame clones and is missing some. The top ten hold about 2.1% of the sample, which has about 73,000 clones, roughly 80% seen once. What was sequenced was peripheral blood. These receptors originate from a man between 70 and 80 years old with COVID-19, enrolled during active disease.

The V gene is TRBV19, the J gene TRBJ1-4; 9 bases align to TRBD1. CDR1 and CDR2 from the germline V gene are LNHDA and SQIVND (reference sequence). This CDR3 region has 14 residues. Trimming removed 3 bases from V and 8 bases from J; junction bases left unmatched: 4. CDR3 coding DNA: TGTGCCAGTAGTATGGGACAGGGTTACGAAAAACTGTTTTTT. Its translation: CASSMGQGYEKLFF.

This chain uses TRBV5-1 with TRBJ2-7, with TRBD2 identical over 13 bases. In germline, CDR1 is SGHRS, CDR2 YFSETQ. Trimming took 4 bases from V and 2 from J; bases not matched to a gene: 3. The CDR3 is 15 amino acids. CDR3 loop: CASSRTSGSAYEQYF. The CDR3 region has the DNA TGCGCCAGCAGCCGGACTAGCGGGAGTGCCTACGAGCAGTACTTC.

The chain recombines TRBV5-1 with TRBJ2-7; 9 bases fit TRBD2. The CDR3 has 15 amino acids. With V trimmed by 4 bases and J by 3 bases, 8 bases remained unmatched. Germline V lookup: CDR1 SGHRS, CDR2 YFSETQ. This chain's CDR3 is CASSPGGREGYEQYF. The CDR3 DNA follows: TGCGCCAGCAGCCCAGGAGGGCGGGAGGGCTACGAGCAGTACTTC.

V usage is TRBV7-8 and J usage is TRBJ2-7; 16 bases align to TRBD2. There are 19 residues in the CDR3. Germline CDR1 SGHVS, CDR2 FQNEAQ. V lost 1 base, J lost 2 bases, and 8 bases stayed unmatched. CDR3 amino acids: CASSLGVGLAGGRTYEQYF. DNA for the CDR3: TGTGCCAGCAGCTTAGGGGTGGGACTAGCGGGAGGGAGGACCTACGAGCAGTACTTC.

This chain uses TRBV20-1 with TRBJ2-7, with D hard to call. The V end was cut by 6 bases, the J end by 2 bases, with 5 bases between. The germline gives CDR1 DFQATT, CDR2 SNEGSKA (reference sequence). The CDR3 has 10 amino acids. The CDR3 sequence is CSAVPYEQYF. Written as DNA, the CDR3 is TGCAGTGCCGTCCCCTACGAGCAGTACTTC.

The CDR3 loop is CASSFFGNTEAFF. As DNA, the CDR3 is TGCGCCAGCAGCTTCTTCGGGAATACTGAAGCTTTCTTT. J is TRBJ1-1 and V is TRBV5-1; no definite D call. Per the germline V gene, CDR1 is SGHRS and CDR2 is YFSETQ. The CDR3 has 13 amino acids. V gave up 2 bases and J gave up 5 bases, with 10 bases separating them.

The chain has TRBV27 and TRBJ2-7, with D maybe TRBD2 (5 bases). This CDR3 contains 11 residues. CDR1 and CDR2 (germline): MNHEY, SMNVEV (reference sequence). Trimming removed 2 bases from V and 12 bases from J, with 11 bases in between. CDR3 region: CASSLRGRGYF. The CDR3 nucleotides read TGTGCCAGCAGTTTAAGAGGGCGCGGGTACTTC.

The rearrangement joins TRBV4-3 to TRBJ2-1, with D tentatively TRBD2 (6 bases). The V end was cut by 0 bases, the J end by 8 bases, with 17 bases between. This CDR3 is 16 amino acids long. CDR1 is LGHNA and CDR2 is YSLEER in the germline V gene. Here the CDR3 reads CASSQDLGGASDEQFF. CDR3 sequence (DNA): TGCGCCAGCAGCCAAGATCTCGGCGGGGCCTCCGATGAGCAGTTCTTC.

V gene TRBV7-8 combines with J gene TRBJ2-4; TRBD1 matches at 7 bases. This CDR3 region has 14 residues. Unmatched junction bases numbered 3, after V lost 5 bases and J lost 2 bases. Germline lookup yields CDR1 SGHVS and CDR2 FQNEAQ. The CDR3 bases are TGTGCCAGCAGCCCAGGGGGATCCAAAAACATTCAGTACTTC. It yields the protein CASSPGGSKNIQYF.

The chain employs TRBV5-4 and TRBJ1-1, with 8 bases aligning to TRBD1. The germline CDR1 and CDR2 sequences are SGHNT and YYREEE (reference sequence). The CDR3 is 15 residues long. V lost 6 bases to trimming and J lost 9 bases; unmatched junction nucleotides: 16. As DNA, the CDR3 is TGTGCCAGCACCACAAATCAGGGGGCGTTTTCCCAAGCTTTCTTT. This encodes CASTTNQGAFSQAFF.

This rearrangement joins TRBV5-1 to TRBJ2-1; tentative D call: TRBD2 (5 bases). This CDR3 has 14 amino acids. CDR1 and CDR2 (germline): SGHRS, YFSETQ. V shed 0 bases and J shed 4 bases, with 8 bases lying between them. CDR3 loop: CASSLGGEYNEQFF. The DNA of the CDR3 is TGCGCCAGCAGCTTGGGGGGAGAGTACAATGAGCAGTTCTTC.

The rearrangement joins TRBV28 to TRBJ1-5, with a tentative D call TRBD1 (5 bases). V was shortened by 5 bases and J by 9 bases, with 17 bases between the two germline ends. CDR1 and CDR2 from the germline V gene are MDHEN and SYDVKM. The CDR3 spans 14 residues. DNA for the CDR3: TGTGCCAGCAGTATCACAGGTAGTAACTGGCCCCAGCATTTT. Protein: CASSITGSNWPQHF.

V usage is TRBV5-1 and J usage is TRBJ1-1, with 11 bases lining up with TRBD1. After removal of 0 bases from V and 0 bases from J, the junction contained 7 bases not matched to a gene. There are 18 residues in the CDR3. CDR1 is SGHRS and CDR2 is YFSETQ in the germline V gene. CDR3 bases: TGCGCCAGCAGCTTGGCCCCGGGACAGGGGGTCATGAACACTGAAGCTTTCTTT. This gives the protein CASSLAPGQGVMNTEAFF.

The chain carries TRBV7-2 and TRBJ1-2, with 7 bases lining up with TRBD1. V gave up 2 bases and J gave up 0 bases; unmatched junction bases: 3. This CDR3 is 15 amino acids long. CDR1 is SGHTA, CDR2 FQGNSA, per germline. CDR3 sequence reads: CASSLSTGTNYGYTF. Written as DNA, the CDR3 is TGTGCCAGCAGCTTATCGACAGGGACTAACTATGGCTACACCTTC.

The chain links TRBV27 to TRBJ1-6, with D possibly matching TRBD1 (5 bases). The CDR3 is 16 residues long. Trimming shortened V by 8 bases and J by 6 bases, and 20 bases separated the two germline ends. Germline V gives CDR1 MNHEY, CDR2 SMNVEV (reference sequence). CDR3 DNA: TGTGCCAGCCGGGGGGGGAGGGTGTGGAGTAATTCACCCCTCCACTTT. It codes for CASRGGRVWSNSPLHF.

V and J are TRBV5-5 and TRBJ2-1; 10 positions match TRBD2. The CDR3 totals 16 residues. V gave up 0 bases and J gave up 8 bases; unmatched junction bases: 8. The germline V gene encodes CDR1 SGHKS and CDR2 YYEKEE (reference sequence). CDR3 sequence (DNA): TGTGCCAGCAGCTTGGCCCCTAGCGGGAGTATTTATGAGCAGTTCTTC. As protein: CASSLAPSGSIYEQFF. Combining the CDR3 with reference TRBV5-5 and TRBJ2-1 gives the whole variable domain DAGVTQSPTHLIKTRGQQVTLRCSPISGHKSVSWYQQVLGQGPQFIFQYYEKEERGRGNFPDRFSARQFPNYSSELNVNALLLGDSALYLCASSLAPSGSIYEQFFGPGTRLTVL.

CDR3 sequence reads: CASSQSQGKDTIYF. CDR3 coding DNA: TGCGCCAGCAGCCAGTCGCAGGGAAAGGACACCATATATTTT. The rearrangement links TRBV4-3 to TRBJ1-3, with D possibly TRBD1 on 5 matching bases. Germline V gene sequence: CDR1 LGHNA, CDR2 YSLEER. CDR3 length: 14 amino acids. Trimming took 3 bases from V and 8 from J, leaving 14 bases between them.

The chain joins TRBV10-3 to TRBJ2-7, with 9 bases that match TRBD2. Trimming cost V 1 base and J 9 bases; bases outside gene matches: 16. Looked up from germline, CDR1 is ENHRY and CDR2 is SYGVKD. This CDR3 spans 17 amino acids. CDR3 sequence reads: CAISELGLTSGDKGQYF. The CDR3 DNA reads as TGTGCCATCAGTGAGTTAGGGTTGACTAGCGGAGATAAGGGGCAGTACTTC.

J is TRBJ2-1 and V is TRBV27; tentatively, D is TRBD1 (6 bases). Per germline, CDR1 MNHEY and CDR2 SMNVEV (reference sequence). V dropped 6 bases and J dropped 1 base, with 10 bases sitting between them. The CDR3 extends over 14 amino acids. DNA for the CDR3: TGTGCCAGCAGCACAGGGTTTTCCTACAATGAGCAGTTCTTC. It translates to CASSTGFSYNEQFF.

The chain couples TRBV5-4 to TRBJ1-4; a possible D gene is TRBD1 (6 bases). The V end was cut by 4 bases, the J end by 2 bases, with 15 bases between. Germline CDR1 is SGHNT and CDR2 is YYREEE (reference sequence). The CDR3 covers 16 residues. CDR3 amino acids: CASSLGGGWTNEKLFF. The DNA of the CDR3 is TGTGCCAGCAGCCTGGGGGGGGGCTGGACTAATGAAAAACTGTTTTTT. Variable domain in full (rest from reference TRBV5-4 and TRBJ1-4): ETGVTQSPTHLIKTRGQQVTLRCSSQSGHNTVSWYQQALGQGPQFIFQYYREEENGRGNFPPRFSGLQFPNYSSELNVNALELDDSALYLCASSLGGGWTNEKLFFGSGTQLSVL.

The chain is built from TRBV7-3 and TRBJ2-1; 9 nucleotides line up with TRBD2. The V gene's germline CDR1 is SGHTA and CDR2 FQGTGA. With V trimmed by 6 bases and J by 5 bases, 8 bases remained unmatched. This CDR3 has 15 residues. The CDR3 coding sequence is TGTGCCAGCAGGGGAGGGACTAGCCGCGACAATGAGCAGTTCTTC. Translation gives CASRGGTSRDNEQFF.

V is TRBV18 and J is TRBJ1-2; possibly TRBD1 for D (6 bases). Germline CDR1 is KGHSH and CDR2 is LQKENI. This CDR3 contains 13 residues. Between the trimmed V and J ends, which lost 3 bases and 6 bases, there was a span of 11 bases. The CDR3 DNA reads TGTGCCAGCTCACCCAGCAGGGGAGATGGCTACACCTTC. It is translated as CASSPSRGDGYTF.

This sequence joins TRBV18 and TRBJ1-2, with TRBD1 as a possible D gene (6 bases). Trimming left V 5 bases short and J 3 bases short, with 10 bases between. The germline V gene has CDR1 KGHSH and CDR2 LQKENI. This CDR3 has 13 residues. The CDR3 loop is CASSTGQHYGYTF. CDR3 in DNA: TGTGCCAGCTCAACAGGACAGCACTATGGCTACACCTTC.

The CDR3 DNA sequence: TGTGCCAGCATAGGACTAGCGGGAGCCTACGAGCAGTACTTC. This gives the protein CASIGLAGAYEQYF. This chain links TRBV6-5 with TRBJ2-7, with 13 bases lining up with TRBD2. The germline V gene encodes CDR1 MNHEY and CDR2 SVGAGI. There are 14 residues in the CDR3. V lost 7 bases to trimming and J lost 2 bases; unmatched junction nucleotides: 2.

The rearrangement links TRBV28 to TRBJ2-5; TRBD2 matches 11 bases. Germline V gene sequence: CDR1 MDHEN, CDR2 SYDVKM. The CDR3 loop spans 18 amino acids. With V trimmed by 4 bases and J by 4 bases, 14 bases remained unmatched. The CDR3 sequence is CASSSGFVLAGALETQYF. DNA for the CDR3: TGTGCCAGCAGTTCAGGGTTCGTACTAGCGGGAGCGTTAGAGACCCAGTACTTC.

This clone has just one count. The V gene is TRBV9, the J gene TRBJ1-3; 9 bases fit TRBD1. The V gene end was trimmed by 0 bases and the J gene end by 4 bases; junction bases not matched to a gene: 5. The germline gives CDR1 SGDLS, CDR2 YYNGEE. The CDR3 extends over 16 amino acids. The CDR3 sequence is CASSVVDRGRGNTIYF. CDR3 coding DNA: TGTGCCAGCAGCGTAGTGGACAGGGGAAGAGGAAACACCATATATTTT.

In its sample, this clone was seen once. This chain connects TRBV27 to TRBJ2-1; D possibly corresponds to TRBD2 (6 bases). The CDR3 contains 16 residues. The V gene's germline CDR1 is MNHEY and CDR2 SMNVEV (reference sequence). V was shortened by 5 bases and J by 6 bases, with 20 bases between the two germline ends. The CDR3 DNA follows: TGTGCCAGCAGTCCTCCCTTGGTCGGGAGCGTCAATGAGCAGTTCTTC. It specifies CASSPPLVGSVNEQFF.

This clone has a single count. The rearrangement joins TRBV27 to TRBJ2-7, with D possibly TRBD2 on 6 matching bases. The CDR3 spans 14 residues. Germline assignment: CDR1 MNHEY and CDR2 SMNVEV (reference sequence). Trimming took 10 bases from V and 3 from J, leaving 19 bases between them. The chain's CDR3 is CAIRETGVDYEQYF. The CDR3 DNA is TGTGCCATCAGGGAGACGGGAGTTGACTACGAGCAGTACTTC.

The chain carries TRBV28 and TRBJ2-1; 8 positions agree with TRBD2. Trimming removed 6 bases from V and 6 bases from J; junction bases left unmatched: 4. Germline assignment: CDR1 MDHEN and CDR2 SYDVKM. The CDR3 sequence is 13 residues long. CDR3 in DNA: TGTGCCAGCAGGACCGGGACTAGCAATGAGCAGTTCTTC. It specifies CASRTGTSNEQFF.